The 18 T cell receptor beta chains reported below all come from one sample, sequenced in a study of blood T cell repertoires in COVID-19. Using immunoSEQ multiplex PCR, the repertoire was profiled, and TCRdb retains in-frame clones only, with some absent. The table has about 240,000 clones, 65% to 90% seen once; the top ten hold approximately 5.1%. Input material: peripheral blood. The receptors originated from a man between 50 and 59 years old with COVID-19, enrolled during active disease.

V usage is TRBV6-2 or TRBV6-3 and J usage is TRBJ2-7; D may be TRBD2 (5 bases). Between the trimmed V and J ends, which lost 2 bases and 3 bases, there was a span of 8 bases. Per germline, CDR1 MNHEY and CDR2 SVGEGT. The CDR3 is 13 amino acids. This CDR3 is CASSYPGYYEQYF. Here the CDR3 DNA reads TGTGCCAGCAGTTACCCGGGATACTACGAGCAGTACTTC.

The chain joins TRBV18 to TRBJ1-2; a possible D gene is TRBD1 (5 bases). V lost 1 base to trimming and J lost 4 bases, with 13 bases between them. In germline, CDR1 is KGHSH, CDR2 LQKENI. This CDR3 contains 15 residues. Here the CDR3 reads CASSPQGNLFYGYTF. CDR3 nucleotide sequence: TGTGCCAGCTCACCACAGGGGAACCTTTTCTATGGCTACACCTTC.

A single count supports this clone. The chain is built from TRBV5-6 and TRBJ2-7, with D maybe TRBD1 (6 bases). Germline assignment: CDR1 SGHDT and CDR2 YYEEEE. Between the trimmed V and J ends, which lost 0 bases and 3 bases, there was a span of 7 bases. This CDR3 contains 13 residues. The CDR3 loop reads CASSLGQDYEQYF. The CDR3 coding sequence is TGTGCCAGCAGCTTGGGACAGGACTACGAGCAGTACTTC.

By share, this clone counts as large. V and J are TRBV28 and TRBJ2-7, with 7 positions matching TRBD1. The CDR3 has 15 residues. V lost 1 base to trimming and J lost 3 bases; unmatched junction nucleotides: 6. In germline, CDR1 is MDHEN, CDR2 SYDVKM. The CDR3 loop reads CASSLSDRVGYEQYF. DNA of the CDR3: TGTGCCAGCAGTTTATCCGACAGGGTCGGCTACGAGCAGTACTTC. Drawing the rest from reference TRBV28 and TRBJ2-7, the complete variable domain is DVKVTQSSRYLVKRTGEKVFLECVQDMDHENMFWYRQDPGLGLRLIYFSYDVKMKEKGDIPEGYSVSREKKERFSLILESASTNQTSMYLCASSLSDRVGYEQYFGPGTRLTVT.

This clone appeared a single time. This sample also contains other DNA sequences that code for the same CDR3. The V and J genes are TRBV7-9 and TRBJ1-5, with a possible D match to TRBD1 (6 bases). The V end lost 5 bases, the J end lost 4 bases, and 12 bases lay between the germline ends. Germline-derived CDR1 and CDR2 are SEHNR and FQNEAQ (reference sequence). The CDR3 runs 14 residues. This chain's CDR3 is CASSPVTGNQPQHF. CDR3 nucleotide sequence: TGTGCCAGCAGCCCGGTTACAGGGAATCAGCCCCAGCATTTT.

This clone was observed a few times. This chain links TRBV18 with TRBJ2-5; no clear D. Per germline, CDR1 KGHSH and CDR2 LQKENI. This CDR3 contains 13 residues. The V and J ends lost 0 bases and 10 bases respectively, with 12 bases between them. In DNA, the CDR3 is TGTGCCAGCTCACCACCGAGGCCGGCGAGCCAGTACTTC. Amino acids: CASSPPRPASQYF.

CDR3 in amino acids: CASSPLGLAGNNEQFF. CDR3 sequence (DNA): TGCGCCAGCAGCCCTCTGGGACTAGCGGGGAACAATGAGCAGTTCTTC. The genes are TRBV4-3 and TRBJ2-1, with TRBD2 matching over 13 bases. This CDR3 is 16 amino acids long. Germline V gene lookup returns CDR1 LGHNA and CDR2 YSLEER. V lost 4 bases, J lost 5 bases, and 5 bases stayed unmatched.

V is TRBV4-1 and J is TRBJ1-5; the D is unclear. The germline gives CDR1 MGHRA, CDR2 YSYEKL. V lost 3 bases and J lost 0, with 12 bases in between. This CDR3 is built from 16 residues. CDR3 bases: TGCGCCAGCAGCCAGAGGGTTGCATATAGCAATCAGCCCCAGCATTTT. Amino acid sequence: CASSQRVAYSNQPQHF.

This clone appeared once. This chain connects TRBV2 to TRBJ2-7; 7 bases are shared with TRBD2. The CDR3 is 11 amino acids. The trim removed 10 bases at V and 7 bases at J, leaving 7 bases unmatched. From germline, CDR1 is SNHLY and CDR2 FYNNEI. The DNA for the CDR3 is TGTGCCAACCGTCGGGGGGTTGAGCAGTACTTC. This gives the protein CANRRGVEQYF.

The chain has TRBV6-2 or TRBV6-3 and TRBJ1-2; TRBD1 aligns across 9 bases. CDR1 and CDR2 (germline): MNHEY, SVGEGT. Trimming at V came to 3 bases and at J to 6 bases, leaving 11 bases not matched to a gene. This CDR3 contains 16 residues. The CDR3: CASSYNAGTGRDGYTF. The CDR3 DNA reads TGTGCCAGCAGTTATAACGCCGGGACAGGGAGGGATGGCTACACCTTC.

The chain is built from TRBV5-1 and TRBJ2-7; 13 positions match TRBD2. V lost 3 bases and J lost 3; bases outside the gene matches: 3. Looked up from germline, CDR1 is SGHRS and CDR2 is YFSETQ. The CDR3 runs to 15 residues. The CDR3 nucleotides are TGCGCCAGCAGCTCAGGACTAGCGGGGGACTACGAGCAGTACTTC. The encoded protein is CASSSGLAGDYEQYF.

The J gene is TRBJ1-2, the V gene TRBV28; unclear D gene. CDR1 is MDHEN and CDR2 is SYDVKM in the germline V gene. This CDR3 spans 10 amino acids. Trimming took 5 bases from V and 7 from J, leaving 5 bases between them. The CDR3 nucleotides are TGTGCCAGCAGTCAATTTGGCTACACCTTC. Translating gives CASSQFGYTF.

The CDR3 nucleotides are TGTGCCAGTAGTAGCCAGGATCAGGGGAAGCCTGAAGCTTTCTTT. This sequence encodes CASSSQDQGKPEAFF. The genes are TRBV19 and TRBJ1-1; D perhaps matches TRBD1 (6 bases). CDR1 and CDR2 (germline): LNHDA, SQIVND (reference sequence). Between the trimmed V and J ends, which lost 4 bases and 6 bases, there was a span of 18 bases. This CDR3 spans 15 amino acids.

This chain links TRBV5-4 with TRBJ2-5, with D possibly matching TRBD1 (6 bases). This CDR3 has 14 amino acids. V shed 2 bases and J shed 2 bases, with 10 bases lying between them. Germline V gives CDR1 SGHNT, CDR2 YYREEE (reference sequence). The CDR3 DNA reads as TGTGCCAGCAGCTTTGACAGGACTCAAGAGACCCAGTACTTC. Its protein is CASSFDRTQETQYF.

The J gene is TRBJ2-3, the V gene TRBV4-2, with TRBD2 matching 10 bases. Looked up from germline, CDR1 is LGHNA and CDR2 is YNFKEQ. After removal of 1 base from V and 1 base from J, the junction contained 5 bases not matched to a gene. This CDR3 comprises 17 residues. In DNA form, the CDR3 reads TGTGCCAGCAGCCAAGGTGCCAGCGGGGGGGGCACAGATACGCAGTATTTT. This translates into CASSQGASGGGTDTQYF.

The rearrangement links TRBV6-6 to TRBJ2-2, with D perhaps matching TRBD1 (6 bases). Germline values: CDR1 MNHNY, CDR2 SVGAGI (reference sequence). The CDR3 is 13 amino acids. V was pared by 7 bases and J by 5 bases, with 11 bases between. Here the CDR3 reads CASTGVDTGELFF. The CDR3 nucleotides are TGTGCCAGCACAGGGGTCGATACCGGGGAGCTGTTTTTT.

As DNA, the CDR3 is TGTGCCAGCAGCTACATAACCGGGGAGCTGTTTTTT. This encodes CASSYITGELFF. The chain joins TRBV5-6 to TRBJ2-2, with D hard to call. Trimming took 3 bases from V and 5 from J, leaving 5 bases between them. Looked up from germline, CDR1 is SGHDT and CDR2 is YYEEEE. This CDR3 is 12 amino acids long.

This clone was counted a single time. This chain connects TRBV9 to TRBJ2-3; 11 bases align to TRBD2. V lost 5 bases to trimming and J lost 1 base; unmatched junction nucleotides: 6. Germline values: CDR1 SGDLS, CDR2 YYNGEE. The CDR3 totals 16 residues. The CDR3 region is CASSRYSGGGTDTQYF. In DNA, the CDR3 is TGTGCCAGCAGTCGATATAGCGGGGGGGGCACAGATACGCAGTATTTT.